What follows are 25 T cell receptor beta chains derived from one specimen sequenced in a study of T cells after yellow fever vaccination. TCRdb re-derived calls from the 5' RACE reads in MiXCR, one entry per CDR3 protein. The sample has roughly 310,000 distinct CDR3 sequences; 8.5% to 9% are singletons. The sample was PBMCs, taken on the day of the first yellow fever vaccination. These receptors were collected from a young man who received the YFV17D yellow fever vaccine.

This clonotype was counted between two and nine times. This chain joins TRBV7-9 and TRBJ2-1, with 7 nucleotides matching TRBD1. CDR1 is SEHNR, CDR2 FQNEAQ, per germline (reference sequence). V was clipped by 5 bases and J by 2 bases; unmatched bases: 6. The CDR3 has 15 residues. The CDR3 spells CASSEGARAYNEQFF. The DNA for the CDR3 is TGTGCCAGCAGCGAGGGGGCGCGAGCCTACAATGAGCAGTTCTTC. The full variable domain, in which reference TRBV7-9 and TRBJ2-1 provide the parts outside the CDR3, is DTGVSQNPRHKITKRGQNVTFRCDPISEHNRLYWYRQTLGQGPEFLTYFQNEAQLEKSRLLSDRFSAERPKGSFSTLEIQRTEQGDSAMYLCASSEGARAYNEQFFGPGTRLTVL.

V and J are TRBV6-5 and TRBJ2-3; 8 bases fit TRBD1. V lost 0 bases, J lost 5 bases, and 13 bases stayed unmatched. The germline V gene has CDR1 MNHEY and CDR2 SVGAGI. The CDR3 covers 18 residues. The CDR3 DNA is TGTGCCAGCAGTTACTCAACAGGGGGGTTCGGGAAGGTAGATACGCAGTATTTT. It translates to CASSYSTGGFGKVDTQYF.

This clonotype came up a few times. The J gene is TRBJ1-6, the V gene TRBV18, with 7 positions matching TRBD1. The CDR3 contains 13 residues. CDR1 is KGHSH and CDR2 is LQKENI in the germline V gene. J gave up 13 bases and V 3 bases, and 6 bases lay outside the gene matches. The CDR3 nucleotides are TGTGCCAGCTCACCTTCAGGGGGTAGGCCCCTCCACTTT. Protein sequence: CASSPSGGRPLHF.

This chain links TRBV5-4 with TRBJ2-5; D tentatively reads TRBD1 or TRBD2 (6 bases each). The V gene lost 3 bases and the J gene lost 1 base, with 10 bases spanning the gap. The germline CDR1 and CDR2 sequences are SGHNT and YYREEE (reference sequence). The length of the CDR3 is 14 residues. CDR3 DNA sequence: TGTGCCAGCAGCTCGGGGGCCTTCCAAGAGACCCAGTACTTC. This codes for CASSSGAFQETQYF.

This clonotype turned up a few times. The rearrangement joins TRBV5-1 to TRBJ1-4; D possibly corresponds to TRBD1 (6 bases). The CDR3 extends over 16 amino acids. Germline-derived CDR1 and CDR2 are SGHRS and YFSETQ. The germline V and J ends were trimmed by 2 bases and 3 bases, with 14 bases remaining between them. The CDR3 DNA reads as TGCGCCAGCAGCTTACAACCACAGGGTCCTAATGAAAAACTGTTTTTT. This codes for CASSLQPQGPNEKLFF.

This clonotype turned up a few times. V gene TRBV20-1 combines with J gene TRBJ1-5; the D is unclear. Germline V gives CDR1 DFQATT, CDR2 SNEGSKA (reference sequence). The CDR3 consists of 14 residues. V gave up 5 bases and J gave up 6 bases, with 17 bases separating them. This chain's CDR3 is CSASTDRVFQPQHF. The CDR3 DNA is TGCAGTGCTTCCACGGACCGGGTTTTTCAGCCCCAGCATTTT.

The chain uses TRBV5-1 and TRBJ1-1, with 9 nucleotides matching TRBD1. V lost 3 bases to trimming and J lost 0 bases; unmatched junction nucleotides: 6. CDR1 SGHRS and CDR2 YFSETQ come from the germline V gene. The CDR3 is 16 amino acids. CDR3 residues: CASSWGGQGMNTEAFF. The CDR3 region has the DNA TGCGCCAGCAGCTGGGGGGGACAGGGCATGAACACTGAAGCTTTCTTT.

This clonotype was seen a few times. The V and J genes are TRBV4-1 and TRBJ2-1, with TRBD1 matching 8 bases. The germline V gene has CDR1 MGHRA and CDR2 YSYEKL. This CDR3 region has 16 residues. With V trimmed by 3 bases and J by 6 bases, 10 bases remained unmatched. CDR3 protein: CASSHRFGQGFNEQFF. CDR3 nucleotides: TGCGCCAGCAGCCATCGATTTGGACAGGGTTTCAATGAGCAGTTCTTC.

The CDR3 protein is CASSQAPGALSGELFF. CDR3 DNA sequence: TGCGCCAGCAGCCAAGCCCCAGGGGCCCTCAGCGGGGAGCTGTTTTTT. The chain combines TRBV4-1 with TRBJ2-2; D is possibly TRBD1 (6 bases). The germline V gene has CDR1 MGHRA and CDR2 YSYEKL. The CDR3 has 16 residues. V was cut by 1 base and J by 7 bases, with 16 bases left in between.

This clonotype was counted a few times. The CDR3 protein is CASSDTYRGDEQYV. CDR3 sequence (DNA): TGTGCCAGCAGCGACACATACAGGGGCGACGAGCAGTACGTC. The V and J genes are TRBV6-2 or TRBV6-3 and TRBJ2-7; 7 nucleotides match TRBD1. Unmatched junction bases numbered 10, after V lost 6 bases and J lost 5 bases. Germline CDR1 and CDR2: MNHEY and SVGEGT. This CDR3 contains 14 residues.

Ten or more counts support this clonotype. The chain recombines TRBV4-1 with TRBJ2-2; D possibly corresponds to TRBD1 (5 bases). Per the germline V gene, CDR1 is MGHRA and CDR2 is YSYEKL. Trimming cost V 1 base and J 9 bases, with 18 bases left between them. The CDR3 length is 16 residues. CDR3 sequence (DNA): TGCGCCAGCAGCCAAGGAAGCAGGGAAGGACACCGGGAGCTGTTTTTT. Translating gives CASSQGSREGHRELFF.

Ten or more counts support this clonotype. The gene calls are TRBV3-1 and TRBJ2-1, with TRBD2 matching over 14 bases. Germline V gene data show CDR1 as LGHDT and CDR2 as YNNKEL (reference sequence). The CDR3 is 17 amino acids. Losses at the gene ends were 1 base for V and 6 bases for J; bases not matched to a gene: 5. This CDR3 reads CASSQVGLAGEFNEQFF. The CDR3 coding sequence is TGTGCCAGCAGCCAAGTGGGACTAGCGGGGGAGTTCAATGAGCAGTTCTTC.

This clonotype has only one observation. The V call is TRBV6-2 or TRBV6-3, the J call TRBJ2-2; D not resolved. Germline loops: CDR1 MNHEY, CDR2 SVGEGT. V was pared by 9 bases and J by 0 bases, with 2 bases between. CDR3 length: 11 residues. In DNA, the CDR3 is TGTGCCAGTGCGAACACCGGGGAGCTGTTTTTT. It encodes CASANTGELFF.

V is TRBV6-5 and J is TRBJ2-2; D uncertain. Germline CDR1 and CDR2: MNHEY and SVGAGI. Between the trimmed V and J ends, which lost 3 bases and 6 bases, there was a span of 5 bases. The CDR3 is 12 residues long. The CDR3 DNA reads TGTGCCAGCAGTTATAATTCCGGGGAGCTGTTTTTT. Translated: CASSYNSGELFF.

The chain carries TRBV14 and TRBJ2-3, with D perhaps assigned TRBD1 or TRBD2 (5 bases each). The ends were cut back, 0 bases at V and 14 bases at J, with 15 bases in the middle. The CDR3 extends over 13 amino acids. Per germline, CDR1 SGHDN and CDR2 FVKESK. CDR3 residues: CASSQDTGTTRYF. The CDR3 nucleotides read TGTGCCAGCAGCCAAGATACGGGGACCACAAGGTATTTT.

This sequence joins TRBV9 and TRBJ1-6; D gene uncertain. Between the trimmed V and J ends, which lost 4 bases and 5 bases, there was a span of 16 bases. Germline values: CDR1 SGDLS, CDR2 YYNGEE. The CDR3 has 16 residues. The CDR3 sequence is CASSSQLGGNNSPLHF. The CDR3 DNA follows: TGTGCCAGCAGCTCCCAATTGGGAGGGAATAATTCACCCCTCCACTTT.

The CDR3 protein is CASTMRGGRLAGCYEQYV. For the CDR3, the DNA is TGTGCCAGCACCATGCGGGGGGGGCGACTAGCGGGGTGTTACGAGCAGTACGTC. The chain joins TRBV2 to TRBJ2-7; TRBD2 matches at 11 bases. This CDR3 spans 18 amino acids. The V gene end was trimmed by 7 bases and the J gene end by 4 bases; junction bases not matched to a gene: 18. CDR1 SNHLY and CDR2 FYNNEI come from the germline V gene.

V usage is TRBV7-8 and J usage is TRBJ2-1; 12 nucleotides align to TRBD2. V was clipped by 2 bases and J by 8 bases; unmatched bases: 13. The CDR3 sequence is 18 residues long. The germline CDR1 and CDR2 sequences are SGHVS and FQNEAQ. The CDR3 bases are TGTGCCAGCAGCTTAAGTCTAGCGGGGGGGAAATACAAGGATGAGCAGTTCTTC. Its protein is CASSLSLAGGKYKDEQFF. Based on the CDR3 plus reference TRBV7-8 and TRBJ2-1, the full variable domain is GAGVSQSPRYKVAKRGQDVALRCDPISGHVSLFWYQQALGQGPEFLTYFQNEAQLDKSGLPSDRFFAERPEGSVSTLKIQRTQQEDSAVYLCASSLSLAGGKYKDEQFFGPGTRLTVL.

The chain recombines TRBV15 with TRBJ2-2; D not certain. This CDR3 is 16 amino acids long. The V gene's germline CDR1 is LNHNV and CDR2 YYDKDF (reference sequence). Trimming took 0 bases from V and 7 from J, leaving 15 bases between them. Here the CDR3 DNA reads TGTGCCACCAGCAGAGATCGTTTCCCCTTGAGCGGGGAGCTGTTTTTT. Translated, it gives CATSRDRFPLSGELFF.

The genes are TRBV15 and TRBJ2-7, with 12 positions matching TRBD2. The CDR3 length is 16 residues. The trim removed 1 base at V and 1 base at J, leaving 2 bases unmatched. CDR1 is LNHNV, CDR2 YYDKDF, per germline (reference sequence). In DNA form, the CDR3 reads TGTGCCACCAGCAGAGCCGGGACTAGCGGGTCCTACGAGCAGTACTTC. Translating it yields CATSRAGTSGSYEQYF.

The chain carries TRBV11-1 and TRBJ2-3; 11 bases align to TRBD2. There are 17 residues in the CDR3. J gave up 7 bases and V 4 bases, and 13 bases lay outside the gene matches. Germline V gives CDR1 SGHAT, CDR2 FQDESV (reference sequence). CDR3 region: CASSSKTSGASRNTQYF. The CDR3 coding sequence is TGTGCCAGCAGCTCCAAGACTAGCGGGGCCTCGAGGAATACGCAGTATTTT.

This clonotype was observed a few times. The genes are TRBV7-2 and TRBJ2-5; no clear D. Germline loops: CDR1 SGHTA, CDR2 FQGNSA. This CDR3 contains 15 residues. Trimming stripped 1 base from V and 3 bases from J, with 12 bases between. DNA of the CDR3: TGTGCCAGCAGCTTAGAGGGCAGTTCAGAAGAGACCCAGTACTTC. Its translation: CASSLEGSSEETQYF.

This clonotype was seen at least ten times. The rearrangement links TRBV19 to TRBJ2-2; 9 bases are a match to TRBD1. The germline CDR1 and CDR2 sequences are LNHDA and SQIVND (reference sequence). CDR3 length equals 16 residues. J was trimmed by 3 bases and V by 9 bases; bases with no gene match: 11. The CDR3, as DNA: TGTGCCAGCCTTCTCCGGGGACAGGGAGACACCGGGGAGCTGTTTTTT. Amino acids: CASLLRGQGDTGELFF.

This clonotype has at least ten counts. CDR3 sequence: CASSQSPGGVQYV. The DNA for the CDR3 is TGTGCCAGCAGCCAATCCCCCGGGGGCGTGCAGTACGTC. This chain connects TRBV14 to TRBJ2-7, with D tentatively TRBD1 or TRBD2 (6 bases each). The V and J ends lost 2 bases and 9 bases respectively, with 14 bases between them. The CDR3 spans 13 residues. CDR1 is SGHDN and CDR2 is FVKESK in the germline V gene.

This clonotype has a handful of counts. The rearrangement joins TRBV6-2 or TRBV6-3 to TRBJ2-7; 9 positions agree with TRBD2. After removal of 6 bases from V and 3 bases from J, the junction contained 6 bases not matched to a gene. The CDR3 runs 14 residues. Germline CDR1 reads MNHEY; CDR2 reads SVGEGT. CDR3: CASRTSGGSYEQYV. The CDR3 coding sequence is TGTGCCAGCAGGACTAGCGGTGGAAGCTACGAGCAGTACGTC.